The 22 T cell receptor beta chains reported below all come from one sample, sequenced in a study of cytomegalovirus exposure and HLA in healthy donors. Sequencing used immunoSEQ multiplex PCR; TCRdb keeps in-frame clones, though not all of them. The sample includes some 150,000 clones, roughly nine tenths of them seen just once. Sequenced input: PBMCs. Receptors were obtained from a woman between 18 and 30 years old in good health and CMV-seropositive.

The chain employs TRBV7-2 and TRBJ2-7; TRBD2 is a possible D gene (6 bases). Trimming pared 2 bases from V and 3 bases from J, leaving 17 bases between. Germline-derived CDR1 and CDR2 are SGHTA and FQGNSA. The CDR3 sequence is 16 residues long. CDR3 DNA: TGTGCCAGCAGCTTACAAAACGGGCGGGACGGCTACGAGCAGTACTTC. This codes for CASSLQNGRDGYEQYF.

J is TRBJ2-2 and V is TRBV7-6; D is perhaps TRBD1 (6 bases). In germline, CDR1 is SGHVS, CDR2 FNYEAQ. Between the trimmed V and J ends, which lost 0 bases and 7 bases, there was a span of 12 bases. This CDR3 region has 15 residues. The CDR3 loop reads CASSLAGRGIGELFF. The CDR3 coding sequence is TGTGCCAGCAGCTTAGCCGGCAGGGGTATCGGGGAGCTGTTTTTT.

The V and J genes are TRBV4-2 and TRBJ2-5, with 15 bases that match TRBD2. With V trimmed by 3 bases and J by 4 bases, 9 bases remained unmatched. The CDR3 contains 18 residues. CDR1 is LGHNA and CDR2 is YNFKEQ in the germline V gene. The CDR3 sequence is CASSQTGTSGRIGETQYF. DNA of the CDR3: TGTGCCAGCAGCCAGACCGGGACTAGCGGGAGGATAGGAGAGACCCAGTACTTC.

CDR3 amino acids: CASSIVGGVDNYGYTF. CDR3 DNA sequence: TGTGCCAGTAGTATAGTGGGGGGAGTCGACAACTATGGCTACACCTTC. The V and J genes are TRBV19 and TRBJ1-2; D is possibly TRBD1 (5 bases). This CDR3 contains 16 residues. The V and J ends lost 1 base and 2 bases respectively, with 14 bases between them. Per germline, CDR1 LNHDA and CDR2 SQIVND (reference sequence).

The CDR3: CASSRTGVGNTIYF. CDR3 in DNA: TGTGCCAGCAGCCGAACAGGGGTTGGAAACACCATATATTTT. The chain couples TRBV6-5 to TRBJ1-3; 7 positions agree with TRBD1. This CDR3 has 14 residues. V was pared by 6 bases and J by 3 bases, with 5 bases of the junction left unmatched. Germline V CDR1 and CDR2: MNHEY, SVGAGI.

The gene calls are TRBV9 and TRBJ2-5; 8 bases are a match to TRBD2. The trim removed 4 bases at V and 5 bases at J, leaving 16 bases unmatched. There are 17 residues in the CDR3. The V gene's germline CDR1 is SGDLS and CDR2 YYNGEE. This CDR3 reads CASSSGTSQSGRETQYF. The CDR3 nucleotides read TGTGCCAGCAGCTCCGGGACTAGTCAATCCGGACGGGAGACCCAGTACTTC. The full variable domain, in which reference TRBV9 and TRBJ2-5 provide the parts outside the CDR3, is DSGVTQTPKHLITATGQRVTLRCSPRSGDLSVYWYQQSLDQGLQFLIQYYNGEERAKGNILERFSAQQFPDLHSELNLSSLELGDSALYFCASSSGTSQSGRETQYFGPGTRLLVL.

The chain joins TRBV7-9 to TRBJ2-7; 9 nucleotides agree with TRBD1. The CDR3 length is 15 residues. CDR1 SEHNR and CDR2 FQNEAQ come from the germline V gene (reference sequence). The V and J ends lost 1 base and 3 bases, in that order; junction bases with no gene match: 4. The CDR3 DNA reads as TGTGCCAGCAGCTTAGAGGGACAGGGTAGCTACGAGCAGTACTTC. Its protein is CASSLEGQGSYEQYF.

Worth noting for this clone: The same CDR3 is also encoded by other DNA sequences in this sample. The rearrangement joins TRBV29-1 to TRBJ2-7; TRBD1 might be the D (5 bases). Germline CDR1 SQVTM, CDR2 ANQGSEA. The CDR3 spans 11 residues. Deletions cut 6 bases from V and 4 bases from J, with 10 bases between. The CDR3 reads CSVRVSYEQYF. The CDR3 coding sequence is TGCAGCGTCAGGGTTTCGTACGAGCAGTACTTC.

The V call is TRBV6-5, the J call TRBJ2-7; 9 bases map to TRBD1. J was trimmed by 5 bases and V by 6 bases; bases with no gene match: 5. The CDR3 extends over 13 amino acids. The germline CDR1 and CDR2 sequences are MNHEY and SVGAGI. Written as DNA, the CDR3 is TGTGCCAGCAGCCGGGACAGGGACCACGAGCAGTACTTC. This encodes CASSRDRDHEQYF.

V gene TRBV28 combines with J gene TRBJ1-1; 8 bases agree with TRBD1. The CDR3 covers 15 residues. The V gene's germline CDR1 is MDHEN and CDR2 SYDVKM. The V gene end was trimmed by 1 base and the J gene end by 11 bases; junction bases not matched to a gene: 12. The CDR3 DNA is TGTGCCAGCAGTTTATCCCTTCGAGGACAGGGAGAGGCTTTCTTT. Translated, it gives CASSLSLRGQGEAFF. The variable domain in full, completed from reference TRBV28 and TRBJ1-1, reads DVKVTQSSRYLVKRTGEKVFLECVQDMDHENMFWYRQDPGLGLRLIYFSYDVKMKEKGDIPEGYSVSREKKERFSLILESASTNQTSMYLCASSLSLRGQGEAFFGQGTRLTVV.

This chain uses TRBV29-1 with TRBJ2-1; 10 bases align to TRBD2. The CDR3 totals 15 residues. The V gene's germline CDR1 is SQVTM and CDR2 ANQGSEA. The junction had 7 bases not matched to a gene; V was cut back by 3 bases and J by 5 bases. Here the CDR3 DNA reads TGCAGCGTTGAGACCGGGACTAGCGTCAACAATGAGCAGTTCTTC. The encoded protein is CSVETGTSVNNEQFF.

The chain links TRBV11-3 to TRBJ2-7; D might be TRBD1 (6 bases). The ends were cut back, 6 bases at V and 3 bases at J, with 12 bases in the middle. This CDR3 has 13 residues. Germline V CDR1 and CDR2: SGHNT, YENEEA. The CDR3 protein is CASRGRGNYEQYF. As DNA, the CDR3 is TGTGCCAGCAGGGGCAGGGGAAACTACGAGCAGTACTTC.

CDR3 sequence: CSGGPTSGSNEQFF. The CDR3 nucleotides are TGCAGCGGGGGACCCACTAGCGGGAGTAATGAGCAGTTCTTC. The V gene is TRBV29-1, the J gene TRBJ2-1; TRBD2 aligns across 11 bases. The CDR3 totals 14 residues. Germline CDR1 is SQVTM and CDR2 is ANQGSEA. V dropped 7 bases and J dropped 7; count of bases not matched to a gene: 9.

Here the CDR3 reads CASSVSGRGGTGELFF. The CDR3 DNA is TGTGCCAGCAGCGTTAGCGGGAGGGGCGGCACCGGGGAGCTGTTTTTT. This chain connects TRBV9 to TRBJ2-2; TRBD2 aligns across 11 bases. Losses at the gene ends were 2 bases for V and 4 bases for J; bases not matched to a gene: 4. Germline CDR1 and CDR2: SGDLS and YYNGEE. This CDR3 contains 16 residues. Together with reference TRBV9 and TRBJ2-2, the CDR3 gives the full variable domain: DSGVTQTPKHLITATGQRVTLRCSPRSGDLSVYWYQQSLDQGLQFLIQYYNGEERAKGNILERFSAQQFPDLHSELNLSSLELGDSALYFCASSVSGRGGTGELFFGEGSRLTVL.

The rearrangement links TRBV7-8 to TRBJ2-7; perhaps TRBD2 as D (5 bases). In germline, CDR1 is SGHVS, CDR2 FQNEAQ. V lost 1 base to trimming and J lost 3 bases, with 10 bases between them. The CDR3 contains 14 residues. Written as DNA, the CDR3 is TGTGCCAGCAGCTTAGGCCTAGCTGGCTACGAGCAGTACTTC. Residues: CASSLGLAGYEQYF.

The chain uses TRBV5-6 and TRBJ2-7; 9 bases are a match to TRBD2. Germline CDR1 SGHDT, CDR2 YYEEEE. Germline trimming cut 0 bases from V and 6 bases from J; bases unmatched to any gene: 7. This CDR3 spans 15 amino acids. CDR3 sequence: CASSLVPSGISEQYF. CDR3 bases: TGTGCCAGCAGCTTGGTCCCTAGCGGGATCTCCGAGCAGTACTTC.

V and J are TRBV15 and TRBJ2-1; the match to TRBD2 covers 7 bases. Trimming cost V 0 bases and J 4 bases; bases outside gene matches: 6. From germline, CDR1 is LNHNV and CDR2 YYDKDF (reference sequence). This CDR3 spans 16 amino acids. The DNA of the CDR3 is TGTGCCACCAGCAGAGATCGCGGACTAGGGTACAATGAGCAGTTCTTC. Its protein is CATSRDRGLGYNEQFF.

Note on this clone: It is likely a read error: a sequence one base away is far more abundant. The rearrangement joins TRBV6-4 to TRBJ2-3, with 11 bases lining up with TRBD2. The V gene end was trimmed by 2 bases and the J gene end by 5 bases; junction bases not matched to a gene: 0. The CDR3 runs to 14 residues. Germline CDR1 is MRHNA and CDR2 is SNTAGT. CDR3 region: CASSDGLAGDTQYF. For the CDR3, the DNA is TGTGCCAGCAGTGACGGACTAGCGGGAGATACGCAGTATTTT.

The rearrangement links TRBV6-4 to TRBJ2-4; the match to TRBD2 covers 7 bases. Per the germline V gene, CDR1 is MRHNA and CDR2 is SNTAGT. The CDR3 contains 15 residues. Germline trimming cut 7 bases from V and 0 bases from J; bases unmatched to any gene: 6. The CDR3 DNA reads as TGTGCCAGCACGGGGAGGGACGGAGCCAAAAACATTCAGTACTTC. It encodes CASTGRDGAKNIQYF.

This clone was counted a single time. The chain links TRBV15 to TRBJ2-7; 10 positions agree with TRBD2. Germline V gene sequence: CDR1 LNHNV, CDR2 YYDKDF (reference sequence). The V segment lost 5 bases and the J segment 4 bases; nucleotides outside the gene matches: 8. This CDR3 is 15 amino acids long. CDR3 in amino acids: CATSVSAGGSYEQYF. CDR3 sequence (DNA): TGTGCCACCAGCGTCTCAGCGGGAGGGAGTTACGAGCAGTACTTC.

This chain connects TRBV6-5 to TRBJ2-1; 8 nucleotides align to TRBD1. Germline V gives CDR1 MNHEY, CDR2 SVGAGI. Losses at the gene ends were 6 bases for V and 0 bases for J; bases not matched to a gene: 4. The CDR3 loop spans 15 amino acids. DNA of the CDR3: TGTGCCAGCAGCCAGGGGGCAAGCTCCTACAATGAGCAGTTCTTC. This translates into CASSQGASSYNEQFF.

The gene calls are TRBV2 and TRBJ1-4, with 8 bases aligning to TRBD1. This CDR3 contains 13 residues. V trimming: 6 bases; J trimming: 6 bases; junction bases outside the gene matches: 3. Germline CDR1 SNHLY, CDR2 FYNNEI. The CDR3 region is CASRDRVDEKLFF. CDR3 bases: TGTGCCAGCAGGGACAGGGTGGATGAAAAACTGTTTTTT.